A selection of T cell receptor beta chains follows, all from one sample in a study of cytomegalovirus exposure and HLA in healthy donors. TCRdb's table, derived via immunoSEQ multiplex PCR, lists solely in-frame clones and lacks some. The repertoire has 130,000 or so clones, roughly 87% of them found once; the top ten carry 0.5% to 0.65%. Input material: PBMCs. All receptors come from a woman aged 40 to 49 in good health and CMV-seronegative. The CDR3 runs from the conserved cysteine through the conserved F or W. D genes are given only for firm matches. Size is omitted from some rows. Given values are once, few, many or a class for expanded clones.

>TRBJ2-3|once|TRBV4-2|.
CASSQGGAGEVDTQYF
TGTGCCAGCAGCCAAGGGGGGGCGGGAGAGGTAGATACGCAGTATTTT
>TRBJ2-5|.|TRBV28|.
CASSLQGWETQYF
TGTGCCAGCAGTTTGCAGGGTTGGGAGACCCAGTACTTC
>TRBJ1-2|.|TRBV28|.
CASSLGPGVGYTF
TGTGCCAGCAGTCTAGGCCCAGGGGTTGGCTACACCTTC
>TRBJ2-1|.|TRBV5-1|TRBD2
CASSRLAAYNEQFF
TGCGCCAGCAGTAGACTAGCGGCCTACAATGAGCAGTTCTTC
>TRBJ2-3|.|TRBV30|TRBD1
CAWSVGQGGPDTQYF
TGTGCCTGGAGTGTAGGACAGGGGGGCCCAGATACGCAGTATTTT
>TRBJ2-6|few|TRBV4-3|.
CASSQWTPPGMVANVLTF
TGCGCCAGCAGCCAGTGGACCCCCCCGGGGATGGTGGCCAACGTCCTGACTTTC
>TRBJ2-4|.|TRBV5-6|TRBD1
CASSLGQGLAKDIQYF
TGTGCCAGCAGCTTGGGACAGGGGCTAGCGAAGGACATTCAGTACTTC
>TRBJ1-1|.|TRBV2|.
CASSADTGNTEAFF
TGTGCCAGCAGTGCGGACACGGGGAACACTGAAGCTTTCTTT
>TRBJ2-3|few|TRBV27|.
CASSFTAGDTQYF
TGTGCCAGCAGTTTCACAGCGGGAGATACGCAGTATTTT
>TRBJ2-5|.|TRBV9|TRBD1
CASSPRQGTQETQYF
TGTGCCAGCAGCCCAAGACAGGGGACCCAAGAGACCCAGTACTTC